This T cell receptor beta chain was profiled in a study of OX40 agonist ivuxolimab in advanced cancers. Study results and limitations: Near-lowest levels of clonal expansion characterized partial responders at 0.1-3.0 mg/kg.

The assay was immunoSEQ multiplex PCR, and TCRdb's table has in-frame clones only and misses some. The sample holds fewer than 45,000 clones, under 85% seen once. CDR3 length: 15 residues. CDR1 SGHNT and CDR2 YENEEA come from the germline V gene. The germline V and J ends were trimmed by 3 bases and 0 bases, with 8 bases remaining between them. To note about this clone: The antigen is undetermined.

V and J are TRBV11-3 and TRBJ2-2; D is perhaps TRBD2 (5 bases). The source was CD4+ or CD8+ T cells sorted from blood, collected in a trial of the OX40 agonist ivuxolimab. This TCR derives from an adult with an advanced solid tumor such as melanoma, head and neck, liver or kidney cancer. CDR3 in DNA: TGTGCCAGCAGCTTCTCCGGGACGAACACCGGGGAGCTGTTTTTT. Translated, it gives CASSFSGTNTGELFF. Variable domain in full (rest from reference TRBV11-3 and TRBJ2-2): EAGVVQSPRYKIIEKKQPVAFWCNPISGHNTLYWYLQNLGQGPELLIRYENEEAVDDSQLPKDRFSAERLKGVDSTLKIQPAELGDSAVYLCASSFSGTNTGELFFGEGSRLTVL.